The subject of this entry is one T cell receptor beta chain. This sample was included in a study of blood T cell repertoires in COVID-19. This table comes from immunoSEQ multiplex PCR, and its TCRdb copy is limited to in-frame clones, with some not included. The repertoire holds approximately 300,000 clones, with nearly 90% as singletons. The CDR3 loop spans 16 amino acids. Germline-derived CDR1 and CDR2 are KGHDR and SFDVKD. Trimming removed 6 bases from V and 3 bases from J; junction bases left unmatched: 6. The V and J genes are TRBV24-1 and TRBJ2-3, with 12 bases that match TRBD1. Sequenced material: PBMCs or T cells enriched from blood (not recorded which). The receptor was derived from a woman in her twenties or thirties who had recovered from COVID-19. CDR3 in amino acids: CATSQGTGGATDTQYF. The CDR3 DNA reads as TGTGCCACCAGTCAAGGGACAGGGGGCGCGACAGATACGCAGTATTTT.